The TCR beta chain under discussion was sequenced for a study of human thymus T cells. The study, taken as a whole, reports: An apparent bias in V and J gene usage was seen in thymic and blood repertoires.

This clone was detected only once. Its target is not known. The junction departs from the called germline gene at one end, perhaps through a read error. Other DNA sequences in this sample translate to the same CDR3. This CDR3 has 12 residues. CDR1 is MNHEY and CDR2 is SVGAGI in the germline V gene. Here immunoSEQ multiplex PCR was the method, and the copy in TCRdb shows in-frame clones only, minus some. The profile shows 40,000 to 45,000 clones, about 93% of them singletons. This chain uses TRBV6-5 with TRBJ1-2; 7 nucleotides line up with TRBD1. This TCR derives from a boy less than two years old with a congenital heart defect but otherwise immunologically healthy. The source material was blood. The CDR3 DNA is TGCGCCAGCAGCTACCGACAGGGTGGCTACACCTTC. Amino acid sequence: CASSYRQGGYTF.